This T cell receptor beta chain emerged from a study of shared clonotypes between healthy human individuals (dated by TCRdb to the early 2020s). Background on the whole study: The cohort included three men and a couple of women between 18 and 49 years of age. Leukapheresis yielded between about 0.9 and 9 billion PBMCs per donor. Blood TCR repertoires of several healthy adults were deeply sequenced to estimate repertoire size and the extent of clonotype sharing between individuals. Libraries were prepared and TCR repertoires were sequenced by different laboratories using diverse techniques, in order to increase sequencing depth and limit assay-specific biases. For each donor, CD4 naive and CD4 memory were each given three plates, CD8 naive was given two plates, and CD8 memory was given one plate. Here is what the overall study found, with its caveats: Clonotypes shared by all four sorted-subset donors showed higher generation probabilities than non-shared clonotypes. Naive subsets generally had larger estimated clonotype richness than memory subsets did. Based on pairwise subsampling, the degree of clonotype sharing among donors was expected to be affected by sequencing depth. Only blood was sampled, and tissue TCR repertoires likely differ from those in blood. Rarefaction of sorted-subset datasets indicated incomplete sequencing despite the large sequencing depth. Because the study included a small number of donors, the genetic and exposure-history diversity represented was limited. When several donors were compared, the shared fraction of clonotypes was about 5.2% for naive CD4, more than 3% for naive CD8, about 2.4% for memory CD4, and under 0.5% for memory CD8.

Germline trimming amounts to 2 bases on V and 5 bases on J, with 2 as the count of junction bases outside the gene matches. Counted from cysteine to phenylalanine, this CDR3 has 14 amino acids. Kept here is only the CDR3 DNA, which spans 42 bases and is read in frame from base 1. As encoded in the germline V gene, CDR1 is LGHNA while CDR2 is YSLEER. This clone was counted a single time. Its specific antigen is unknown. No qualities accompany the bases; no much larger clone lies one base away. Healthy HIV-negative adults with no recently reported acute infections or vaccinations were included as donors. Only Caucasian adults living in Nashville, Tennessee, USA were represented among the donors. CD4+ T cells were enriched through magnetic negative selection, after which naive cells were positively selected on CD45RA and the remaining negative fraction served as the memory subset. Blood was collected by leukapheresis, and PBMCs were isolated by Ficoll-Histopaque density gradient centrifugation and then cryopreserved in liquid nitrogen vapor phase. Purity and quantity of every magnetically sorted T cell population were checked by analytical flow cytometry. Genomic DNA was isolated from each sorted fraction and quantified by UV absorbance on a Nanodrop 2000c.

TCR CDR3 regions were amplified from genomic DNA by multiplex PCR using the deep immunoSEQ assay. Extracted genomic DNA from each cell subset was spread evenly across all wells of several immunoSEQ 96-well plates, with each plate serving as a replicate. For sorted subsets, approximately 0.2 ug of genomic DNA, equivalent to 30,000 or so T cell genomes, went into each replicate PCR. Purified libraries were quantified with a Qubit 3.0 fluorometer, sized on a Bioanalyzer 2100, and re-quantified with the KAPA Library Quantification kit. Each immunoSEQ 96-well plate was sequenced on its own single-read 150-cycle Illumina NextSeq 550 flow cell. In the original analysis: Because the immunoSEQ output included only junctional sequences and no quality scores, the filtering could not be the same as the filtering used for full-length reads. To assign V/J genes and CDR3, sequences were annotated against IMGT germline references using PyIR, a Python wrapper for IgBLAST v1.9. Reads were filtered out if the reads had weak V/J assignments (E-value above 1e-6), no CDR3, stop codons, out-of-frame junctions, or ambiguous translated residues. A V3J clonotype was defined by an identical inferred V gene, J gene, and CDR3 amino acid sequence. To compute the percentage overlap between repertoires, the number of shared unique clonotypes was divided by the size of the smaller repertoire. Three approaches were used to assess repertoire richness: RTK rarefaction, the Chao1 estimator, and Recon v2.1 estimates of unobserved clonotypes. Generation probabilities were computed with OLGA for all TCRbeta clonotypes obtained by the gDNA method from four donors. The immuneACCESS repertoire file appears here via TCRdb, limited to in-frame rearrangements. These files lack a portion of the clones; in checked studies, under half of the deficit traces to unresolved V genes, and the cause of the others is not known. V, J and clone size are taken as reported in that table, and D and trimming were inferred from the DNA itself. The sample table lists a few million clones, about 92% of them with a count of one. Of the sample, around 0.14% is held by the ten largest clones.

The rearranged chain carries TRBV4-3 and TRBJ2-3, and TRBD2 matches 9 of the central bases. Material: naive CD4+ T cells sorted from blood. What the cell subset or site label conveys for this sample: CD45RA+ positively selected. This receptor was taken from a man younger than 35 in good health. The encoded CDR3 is CASSQLLAGDTQYF. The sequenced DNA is TGCGCCAGCAGCCAATTACTAGCGGGAGATACGCAGTATTTT.